These 30 T cell receptor beta chains share one sample of origin, sequenced in a study of CD8 T cells in Susac syndrome. Reverse transcription of about 0.45 to 1 ug RNA was performed with random hexamers. TCRdb re-called the immunoSEQ multiplex PCR reads with MiXCR, one entry per CDR3 protein. The sample yields approximately 190,000 distinct CDR3 sequences, over 85% seen once. Sequencing was carried out using CD4+ T cells from PBMCs. The receptors here all came from a human donor in good health.

The chain couples TRBV7-9 to TRBJ2-1, with 8 bases fitting TRBD2. Germline assignment: CDR1 SEHNR and CDR2 FQNEAQ (reference sequence). This CDR3 has 17 amino acids. V shed 2 bases, J shed 5 bases, and the junction held 11 bases outside the gene matches. This CDR3 is CASSLPFRLAPNNEQFF. CDR3 nucleotide sequence: TGTGCCAGCAGCTTACCCTTTAGACTAGCGCCGAACAATGAGCAGTTCTTC.

The V gene is TRBV5-1, the J gene TRBJ2-5, with 9 positions matching TRBD1. The J segment lost 2 bases and the V segment lost 0 bases, leaving 2 bases of the junction unmatched. Germline loops: CDR1 SGHRS, CDR2 YFSETQ. The CDR3 is 15 residues long. CDR3 coding DNA: TGCGCCAGCAGCTTGGAAGGGACAGGGCAAGAGACCCAGTACTTC. It codes for CASSLEGTGQETQYF.

The chain uses TRBV5-6 and TRBJ1-1; no clear D. Per the germline V gene, CDR1 is SGHDT and CDR2 is YYEEEE. V lost 4 bases and J lost 5, with 18 bases in between. The CDR3 consists of 15 residues. CDR3 in DNA: TGTGCCAGCAGCCCTTTCGGTAAAACGGGGACTGAAGCTTTCTTT. This sequence encodes CASSPFGKTGTEAFF.

This clonotype came up a few times. The chain carries TRBV19 and TRBJ1-1; D call uncertain. Germline CDR1 LNHDA, CDR2 SQIVND (reference sequence). V was cut by 6 bases and J by 1 base, with 3 bases left in between. The CDR3 runs to 11 residues. The CDR3 nucleotides read TGTGCCAGTAGGCAGAACACTGAAGCTTTCTTT. As protein: CASRQNTEAFF.

The chain carries TRBV7-9 and TRBJ2-1; the D is unclear. CDR1 is SEHNR, CDR2 FQNEAQ, per germline (reference sequence). The CDR3 sequence is 16 residues long. V lost 5 bases and J lost 9, with 23 bases in between. CDR3 coding DNA: TGTGCCAGCAGCCAAAGACCAAACAACCTTGAGTTTGAGCAGTTCTTC. Translation: CASSQRPNNLEFEQFF.

The chain joins TRBV15 to TRBJ2-3; D not resolved. Trimming took off 0 bases at V and 1 base at J, with 5 bases between the two ends. The CDR3 loop spans 14 amino acids. Germline V gene lookup returns CDR1 LNHNV and CDR2 YYDKDF (reference sequence). The CDR3 protein is CATSRDSGTDTQYF. Here the CDR3 DNA reads TGTGCCACCAGCAGAGATTCAGGCACAGATACGCAGTATTTT.

The rearrangement links TRBV5-1 to TRBJ2-1; 10 bases are a match to TRBD2. The CDR3 has 15 amino acids. The trim removed 4 bases at V and 7 bases at J, leaving 8 bases unmatched. Per germline, CDR1 SGHRS and CDR2 YFSETQ. The CDR3: CASSPSGGGGNEQFF. CDR3 nucleotides: TGCGCCAGCAGCCCTAGCGGGGGTGGGGGTAATGAGCAGTTCTTC. Full variable domain (remainder filled in from reference TRBV5-1 and TRBJ2-1): KAGVTQTPRYLIKTRGQQVTLSCSPISGHRSVSWYQQTPGQGLQFLFEYFSETQRNKGNFPGRFSGRQFSNSRSEMNVSTLELGDSALYLCASSPSGGGGNEQFFGPGTRLTVL.

The J gene is TRBJ2-6, the V gene TRBV19; D not resolved. The CDR3 totals 18 residues. Germline loops: CDR1 LNHDA, CDR2 SQIVND (reference sequence). With 1 base removed from V and 4 bases from J, the gap between germline ends came to 17 bases. The CDR3 sequence: CASSIVHRPLQGANVLTF. The CDR3 coding sequence is TGTGCCAGTAGTATAGTCCATCGACCCCTCCAAGGGGCCAACGTCCTGACTTTC.

The chain joins TRBV9 to TRBJ2-1; 10 nucleotides align to TRBD2. CDR3 length: 15 residues. Germline loops: CDR1 SGDLS, CDR2 YYNGEE. The trim removed 4 bases at V and 3 bases at J, leaving 4 bases unmatched. The CDR3 here is CASSQTSGNYNEQFF. The CDR3 DNA is TGTGCCAGCAGCCAAACTAGCGGGAACTACAATGAGCAGTTCTTC. The full variable domain, its missing parts supplied by reference TRBV9 and TRBJ2-1, is DSGVTQTPKHLITATGQRVTLRCSPRSGDLSVYWYQQSLDQGLQFLIQYYNGEERAKGNILERFSAQQFPDLHSELNLSSLELGDSALYFCASSQTSGNYNEQFFGPGTRLTVL.

The CDR3 sequence: CASSIQGSYRNEQFF. The DNA for the CDR3 is TGTGCCAGCAGCATCCAGGGATCGTATAGGAATGAGCAGTTCTTC. V gene TRBV7-2 combines with J gene TRBJ2-1; maybe TRBD1 (5 bases). The germline V gene encodes CDR1 SGHTA and CDR2 FQGNSA. Trimming left V 5 bases short and J 7 bases short, with 18 bases between. The CDR3 consists of 15 residues.

The chain links TRBV3-1 to TRBJ1-2; D uncertain. Germline CDR1 is LGHDT and CDR2 is YNNKEL (reference sequence). V lost 4 bases and J lost 7, with 7 bases in between. The CDR3 totals 11 residues. CDR3 loop: CASSRQAGYTF. The CDR3 coding sequence is TGTGCCAGCAGCCGGCAGGCTGGCTACACCTTC.

The rearrangement uses TRBV24-1 and TRBJ1-1; a possible D gene is TRBD1 (6 bases). Germline CDR1 reads KGHDR; CDR2 reads SFDVKD. The germline V and J ends were trimmed by 5 bases and 1 base, with 7 bases remaining between them. This CDR3 is built from 13 residues. The CDR3 loop reads CATSARGNTEAFF. CDR3 DNA sequence: TGTGCCACCAGTGCCAGGGGGAACACTGAAGCTTTCTTT.

V usage is TRBV20-1 and J usage is TRBJ1-5; tentatively, D is TRBD1 (6 bases). CDR1 DFQATT and CDR2 SNEGSKA come from the germline V gene (reference sequence). The CDR3 length is 15 residues. Trimming cost V 6 bases and J 3 bases, with 18 bases left between them. Here the CDR3 reads CSAQQGGGYNQPQHF. CDR3 nucleotides: TGCAGTGCACAACAGGGTGGAGGGTACAATCAGCCCCAGCATTTT.

The chain joins TRBV7-2 to TRBJ2-3; D tentatively fits TRBD1 or TRBD2 (6 bases each). V was shortened by 0 bases and J by 7 bases, with 11 bases between the two germline ends. The germline gives CDR1 SGHTA, CDR2 FQGNSA. The CDR3 totals 14 residues. Written as DNA, the CDR3 is TGTGCCAGCAGCTTAGCCGGGGGCGACTATACGCAGTATTTT. It specifies CASSLAGGDYTQYF. Full variable domain (rest looked up from reference TRBV7-2 and TRBJ2-3): GAGVSQSPSNKVTEKGKDVELRCDPISGHTALYWYRQSLGQGLEFLIYFQGNSAPDKSGLPSDRFSAERTGGSVSTLTIQRTQQEDSAVYLCASSLAGGDYTQYFGPGTRLTVL.

This sequence joins TRBV2 and TRBJ1-1; possible D gene TRBD1, 5 bases. The CDR3 contains 14 residues. Trimming cost V 4 bases and J 2 bases, with 11 bases left between them. In germline, CDR1 is SNHLY, CDR2 FYNNEI. Here the CDR3 DNA reads TGTGCCAGCAGTGTCGACAGACCTAACACTGAAGCTTTCTTT. Encoded protein: CASSVDRPNTEAFF.

The rearrangement uses TRBV11-2 and TRBJ2-3; TRBD2 is a possible D gene (5 bases). The CDR3 extends over 12 amino acids. With 5 bases removed from V and 7 bases from J, the gap between germline ends came to 10 bases. Looked up from germline, CDR1 is SGHAT and CDR2 is FQNNGV. The DNA of the CDR3 is TGTGCCAGCAGCCTCGTCGGGAATACGCAGTATTTT. This gives the protein CASSLVGNTQYF.

The chain uses TRBV7-2 and TRBJ2-4, with TRBD2 matching 9 bases. Unmatched junction bases numbered 8, after V lost 5 bases and J lost 12 bases. From germline, CDR1 is SGHTA and CDR2 FQGNSA. This CDR3 region has 13 residues. As DNA, the CDR3 is TGTGCCAGCAGCGCTGGACTAGCGAGGGCTCAGTACTTC. It encodes CASSAGLARAQYF.

This clonotype showed up just once. The chain is built from TRBV7-9 and TRBJ1-3, with no clear D. The germline V gene encodes CDR1 SEHNR and CDR2 FQNEAQ (reference sequence). The CDR3 spans 12 residues. Between the trimmed V and J ends, which lost 5 bases and 3 bases, there was a span of 5 bases. The CDR3 here is CASSQNGNTIYF. The CDR3 coding sequence is TGTGCCAGCAGCCAGAATGGAAACACCATATATTTT.

The chain is built from TRBV6-2 or TRBV6-3 and TRBJ1-2; TRBD1 agrees at 8 bases. The trim removed 7 bases at V and 8 bases at J, leaving 9 bases unmatched. The CDR3 spans 13 residues. CDR1 is MNHEY, CDR2 SVGEGT, per germline. Written as DNA, the CDR3 is TGTGCCAGCACCCCGGGACAGGTGAAAGGCTACACCTTC. It is translated as CASTPGQVKGYTF.

V is TRBV5-6 and J is TRBJ1-5, with D possibly matching TRBD1 (5 bases). Looked up from germline, CDR1 is SGHDT and CDR2 is YYEEEE. The CDR3 loop spans 15 amino acids. V was pared by 4 bases and J by 0 bases, with 11 bases between. CDR3 residues: CASSGGLYSNQPQHF. CDR3 coding DNA: TGTGCCAGCAGCGGGGGACTTTATAGCAATCAGCCCCAGCATTTT. Full variable domain (outside the CDR3, taken from reference TRBV5-6 and TRBJ1-5): DAGVTQSPTHLIKTRGQQVTLRCSPKSGHDTVSWYQQALGQGPQFIFQYYEEEERQRGNFPDRFSGHQFPNYSSELNVNALLLGDSALYLCASSGGLYSNQPQHFGDGTRLSIL.

V is TRBV12-3 or TRBV12-4 and J is TRBJ1-6; TRBD1 might be the D (6 bases). The CDR3 loop spans 16 amino acids. V dropped 2 bases and J dropped 7 bases, with 15 bases sitting between them. CDR3: CASSLNGIGGNSPLHF. The CDR3 DNA reads TGTGCCAGCAGTTTAAACGGGATAGGGGGGAATTCACCCCTCCACTTT.

The V gene is TRBV20-1, the J gene TRBJ2-7; 7 nucleotides line up with TRBD1. CDR3 length: 14 amino acids. CDR1 is DFQATT and CDR2 is SNEGSKA in the germline V gene (reference sequence). The V and J ends lost 5 bases and 6 bases, in that order; junction bases with no gene match: 13. Written as DNA, the CDR3 is TGCAGTGCTCAAAGACGGACAGGACCCTTCGAGCAGTACTTC. This gives the protein CSAQRRTGPFEQYF.

In regard to this clonotype: A junction boundary mismatches the germline segment, possibly from a read error. This chain connects TRBV24-1 to TRBJ2-5; 7 nucleotides match TRBD1. CDR1 KGHDR and CDR2 SFDVKD come from the germline V gene. This CDR3 is 16 amino acids long. Here the CDR3 DNA reads TGTGCCACCAGTGACCCGGGACAGAACCTCCAAGAGACCCGGTACTTC. Translated, it gives CATSDPGQNLQETRYF.

The chain couples TRBV28 to TRBJ2-1; D not resolved. The CDR3 length is 14 residues. Trimming took off 3 bases at V and 5 bases at J, with 11 bases between the two ends. Germline V gives CDR1 MDHEN, CDR2 SYDVKM. The CDR3 bases are TGTGCCAGCAGTTTGGCAGGTATAGACAATGAGCAGTTCTTC. It codes for CASSLAGIDNEQFF. Full variable domain (rest looked up from reference TRBV28 and TRBJ2-1): DVKVTQSSRYLVKRTGEKVFLECVQDMDHENMFWYRQDPGLGLRLIYFSYDVKMKEKGDIPEGYSVSREKKERFSLILESASTNQTSMYLCASSLAGIDNEQFFGPGTRLTVL.

V is TRBV12-3 or TRBV12-4 and J is TRBJ1-1; a weak D match, TRBD1 (6 bases). V was trimmed by 8 bases and J by 4 bases, leaving 20 bases between them. The CDR3 covers 15 residues. The CDR3 DNA follows: TGTGCCAGCGGTCCAACAGGGAGTATGGGCACTGAAGCTTTCTTT. This gives the protein CASGPTGSMGTEAFF.

V gene TRBV6-2 or TRBV6-3 combines with J gene TRBJ1-1, with a weak D call TRBD1 (6 bases). The CDR3 length is 14 residues. Germline CDR1 reads MNHEY; CDR2 reads SVGEGT. Trimming cost V 7 bases and J 1 base, with 13 bases left between them. CDR3 DNA: TGTGCCAGCACAATGGGGGGCCGGAACACTGAAGCTTTCTTT. Its protein is CASTMGGRNTEAFF.

The sample holds one count of this clonotype. This chain links TRBV18 with TRBJ2-7; the D gene is possibly TRBD1 (5 bases). Germline values: CDR1 KGHSH, CDR2 LQKENI. The CDR3 runs to 14 residues. With 6 bases removed from V and 6 bases from J, the gap between germline ends came to 18 bases. CDR3 loop: CASSDRQRSSEQYF. CDR3 in DNA: TGTGCCAGCTCGGATCGACAGAGGTCGAGCGAGCAGTACTTC.

This chain connects TRBV7-2 to TRBJ2-2; TRBD2 matches at 13 bases. Germline values: CDR1 SGHTA, CDR2 FQGNSA. J was trimmed by 6 bases and V by 6 bases; bases with no gene match: 4. The CDR3 consists of 15 residues. The CDR3 is CASRLLAGGPGELFF. CDR3 sequence (DNA): TGTGCCAGCAGATTACTAGCGGGGGGGCCCGGGGAGCTGTTTTTT.

The V gene is TRBV20-1, the J gene TRBJ2-3, with a tentative D call TRBD1 (6 bases). Per germline, CDR1 DFQATT and CDR2 SNEGSKA (reference sequence). The germline V and J ends were trimmed by 5 bases and 2 bases, with 17 bases remaining between them. The CDR3 runs to 15 residues. In DNA, the CDR3 is TGCAGTGCTTCCGGGACACAAGACCCCACAGATACGCAGTATTTT. Protein sequence: CSASGTQDPTDTQYF.

This chain links TRBV14 with TRBJ2-7, with D perhaps matching TRBD1 (7 bases). Germline V gives CDR1 SGHDN, CDR2 FVKESK. This CDR3 spans 15 amino acids. V lost 3 bases and J lost 2, with 14 bases in between. The CDR3 protein is CASSHDGRGAYEQYF. Here the CDR3 DNA reads TGTGCCAGCAGCCATGATGGCAGGGGGGCCTACGAGCAGTACTTC.